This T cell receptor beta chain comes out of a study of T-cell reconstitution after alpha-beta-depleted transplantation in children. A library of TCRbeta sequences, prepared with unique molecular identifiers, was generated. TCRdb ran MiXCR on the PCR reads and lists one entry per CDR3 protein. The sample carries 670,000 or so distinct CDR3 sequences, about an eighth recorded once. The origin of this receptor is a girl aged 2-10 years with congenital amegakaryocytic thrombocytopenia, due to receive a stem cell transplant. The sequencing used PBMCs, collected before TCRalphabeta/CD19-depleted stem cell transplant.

As DNA, the CDR3 is TGCGCCAGCAGCCGGGGGCAGGGACTGAACACCGGGGAGCTGTTTTTT. Amino acid sequence: CASSRGQGLNTGELFF. V is TRBV5-1 and J is TRBJ2-2, with D perhaps given as TRBD1 or TRBD2 (6 bases each). In germline, CDR1 is SGHRS, CDR2 YFSETQ. V lost 4 bases and J lost 1, with 14 bases in between. The CDR3 has 16 residues.